This T cell receptor beta chain was found in a study of neurological immune-mediated disorders. Study-wide findings and caveats: HTLV-1-associated myelopathy ranked highest for TCR clonal expansion and multiple sclerosis lowest, beneath healthy controls.

Libraries used 2 million unsorted PBMCs kept frozen in RNAlater. Many counts were recorded for this clonotype. What it binds is unknown. After removal of 3 bases from V and 4 bases from J, the junction contained 2 bases not matched to a gene. The CDR3 runs to 12 residues. Germline loops: CDR1 DFQATT, CDR2 SNEGSKA (reference sequence). Every sequencing run generated in excess of 160 million TCR-beta sequences. These sequences covered 15-18 subjects. TCRdb called the 5' RACE reads again in MiXCR, with one record for every CDR3 protein. The sample gives tens of thousands of distinct CDR3 sequences, 2% to 3% of which show up once; approximately 3% is in the top ten.

The chain has TRBV20-1 and TRBJ2-7, with 8 bases aligning to TRBD2. Sequencing used PBMCs. This TCR derives from a man over 45 with multiple sclerosis. This CDR3 reads CSASGGDYEQYF. CDR3 DNA: TGCAGTGCTAGCGGGGGGGATTACGAGCAGTACTTC.